One sample yielded the 3 T cell receptor beta chains listed below, sequenced in a study of blood T cell repertoires in COVID-19. Here immunoSEQ multiplex PCR was the method, and the copy in TCRdb shows in-frame clones only, minus some. The profile shows 78,000 or so clones, approximately 83% of them singletons. Source material: peripheral blood. Receptors were obtained from a human donor in a cohort sampled during active COVID-19.

The count of this clone is one. This chain joins TRBV14 and TRBJ2-1; the match to TRBD1 covers 8 bases. Losses at the gene ends were 1 base for V and 7 bases for J; bases not matched to a gene: 6. The CDR3 sequence is 15 residues long. Per the germline V gene, CDR1 is SGHDN and CDR2 is FVKESK. Here the CDR3 reads CASSQGTGRLNEQFF. CDR3 coding DNA: TGTGCCAGCAGCCAAGGGACAGGGAGACTAAATGAGCAGTTCTTC.

The chain uses TRBV21-1 and TRBJ1-6; the tabulated D call, TRBD1, remains unverified against the DNA. TRBV21-1 is recorded as a pseudogene. The CDR3 sequence is 16 residues long. The CDR3 sequence: CASRPTRQVGDSPLHF. In DNA form, the CDR3 reads TGTGCCAGCAGACCTACCCGACAGGTGGGGGATTCACCCCTCCACTTT.

V gene TRBV18 combines with J gene TRBJ2-1, with 8 nucleotides matching TRBD1. V was clipped by 4 bases and J by 7 bases; unmatched bases: 9. Per the germline V gene, CDR1 is KGHSH and CDR2 is LQKENI. There are 15 residues in the CDR3. DNA of the CDR3: TGTGCCAGCTCACGACGGACAGGGCTTTGGAATGAGCAGTTCTTC. It codes for CASSRRTGLWNEQFF.